This record covers a single T cell receptor (beta chain). This entry belongs to a study of blood T cell repertoires in COVID-19. This table comes from immunoSEQ multiplex PCR, and its TCRdb copy is limited to in-frame clones, with some not included. The profile shows about 20,000 clones, about 90% of them singletons. Sequenced: peripheral blood. This TCR was recovered from a man between 65 and 79 years old with active COVID-19.

The CDR3 nucleotides read TGTGCCAGCAAGGTGTCGGGATCCAATGAGCAGTTCTTC. It encodes CASKVSGSNEQFF. The chain joins TRBV6-5 to TRBJ2-1; the D gene is possibly TRBD2 (5 bases). CDR1 is MNHEY, CDR2 SVGAGI, per germline. The CDR3 consists of 13 residues. The V gene lost 7 bases and the J gene lost 6 bases, with 13 bases spanning the gap.